This T cell receptor beta chain is drawn from a study of CXCR3-negative and CXCR3-positive naive CD8 T cells. Study observations and caveats: Naive subsets did not differ in surface CD5, and the authors estimated TCR strength using properties of the TRB CDR3. Similar TRBV-TRBJ gene usage was seen in naive CXCR3-negative and CXCR3-positive cells, but not in memory cells. CXCR3-positive naive cells had more hydrophobic TRB CDR3s than CXCR3-negative naive cells.

CDR3 length: 17 residues. Germline values: CDR1 MNHEY, CDR2 SVGEGT. Via 5' RACE with UMI labels, TRB cDNA libraries were prepared. Using the 5' RACE reads, TCRdb records one entry per CDR3 protein without DNA. This sample contains 50,000 or so distinct CDR3 sequences. The sorting of each CD8+ T cell subset was done in triplicate, at more than 250,000 cells each. Worth noting for this clonotype: As yet, its antigen is unknown.

The chain has TRBV6-2 or TRBV6-3 and TRBJ2-2; TCRdb outputs TRBD1, but without DNA this stays unchecked. Source material: naive CXCR3+ CD8+ T cells from blood. Subset reported: CD45RO-CCR7+CD27+CD95- naive CD8+ T cells expressing CXCR3 (TNR3+). The TCR sequence derives from a human donor in good health. Some clones in this sample may be carry-over from other donors' samples. CDR3: CASSLNIRDSNTGELFF.